This TCR beta chain was documented in a study of Ad26.COV2.S vaccination and SARS-CoV-2 variants. This clone was seen once. Its antigen is currently unknown. Some clones are missing from TCRdb's copy, which holds only in-frame ones; the method was immunoSEQ multiplex PCR. The sample carries about 180,000 clones, about 83% recorded once. Findings and limits, study-wide: Spike-specific TCR breadth was greater after Ad26.COV2.S than placebo. Reports say spike-specific CD8+ and CD4+ T cell responses covered substantial breadth after vaccination.

The CDR3 consists of 13 residues. V lost 2 bases and J lost 3, with 7 bases in between. In germline, CDR1 is SGHAT, CDR2 FQNNGV. This sample comprised peripheral blood, obtained after recovery from COVID-19. This rearrangement joins TRBV11-2 to TRBJ1-2, with D uncertain. The sequence was obtained from a human donor who had recovered from COVID-19. The DNA for the CDR3 is TGTGCCAGCAGCTTAAGCGGGGACTATGGCTACACCTTC. Protein sequence: CASSLSGDYGYTF.